The rows below give T cell receptor beta chains drawn from one sample of a study of T cells of healthy individuals. TCRdb re-derived calls from the 5' RACE reads in MiXCR, one entry per CDR3 protein. The sample comprises some 100,000 distinct CDR3 sequences, around 17% of which are singletons, and about 6% rests with the top ten. These receptors came from a human donor in good health. CDR3s include the opening cysteine and the closing phenylalanine or tryptophan. The D gene is left open where the match is weak. Clone size is not always given. Where it is, it says once, few, many or a class for expanded clones.

TRBJ1-1 | TRBV20-1 | many | NA | CSASQLRVRTEAFF | TGCAGTGCTAGTCAACTCAGGGTACGGACTGAAGCTTTCTTT
TRBJ2-3 | TRBV9 | few | NA | CASSEQDTQYF | TGTGCCAGCAGCGAGCAAGATACGCAGTATTTT
TRBJ1-3 | TRBV6-1 | many | NA | CASSENEGAGGNTIYF | TGTGCCAGCAGTGAAAATGAAGGGGCCGGAGGAAACACCATATATTTT
TRBJ2-5 | TRBV29-1 | few | NA | CSVDPEETQYF | TGCAGCGTTGATCCCGAGGAGACCCAGTACTTC
TRBJ1-2 | TRBV20-1 | many | NA | CSAGVSYGYTF | TGCAGTGCTGGTGTCTCCTATGGCTACACCTTC
TRBJ1-4 | TRBV5-1 | few | NA | CASSSGQLSTNEKLFF | TGCGCCAGCAGTTCTGGACAGCTCTCAACTAATGAAAAACTGTTTTTT
TRBJ2-7 | TRBV20-1 | many | NA | CLVLEGGSYEQYF | TGCTTAGTGCTAGAGGGAGGATCCTACGAGCAGTACTTC
TRBJ1-5 | TRBV19 | NA | NA | CASSISPNQPQHF | TGTGCCAGTAGCATTTCCCCTAATCAGCCCCAGCATTTT
TRBJ2-3 | TRBV6-6 | NA | NA | CASSLQWSDTQYF | TGTGCCAGCAGTCTACAGTGGTCAGATACGCAGTATTTT
TRBJ1-3 | TRBV28 | few | TRBD1 | CASSYQTGTGTRGNTIYF | TGTGCCAGCAGTTACCAAACCGGGACAGGGACGAGAGGAAACACCATATATTTT
TRBJ1-2 | TRBV25-1 | few | NA | CASSPKGGRYNYGYTF | TGTGCCAGCAGCCCCAAAGGGGGGCGCTATAACTATGGCTACACCTTC
TRBJ1-4 | TRBV2 | NA | NA | CASSVYLGGAANEKLFF | TGTGCCAGCAGTGTGTATCTGGGAGGGGCGGCTAATGAAAAACTGTTTTTT
TRBJ2-7 | TRBV11-2 | medium-sized | NA | CASSRTVRTYEQYF | TGTGCCAGCAGCCGGACAGTGAGAACCTACGAGCAGTACTTC
TRBJ2-1 | TRBV2 | NA | NA | CVTSRYLGNEQFF | TGTGTCACCTCACGATACCTAGGCAATGAGCAGTTCTTC
TRBJ2-3 | TRBV4-1 | NA | NA | CASSRPGDTQYF | TGCGCCAGCAGCCGGCCCGGGGATACGCAGTATTTT
TRBJ2-7 | TRBV10-3 | many | NA | CAISESNLLTGQVRSYEQYF | TGTGCCATCAGTGAGTCGAATCTTTTGACGGGGCAGGTTCGGTCCTACGAGCAGTACTTC
TRBJ2-2 | TRBV28 | NA | NA | CASSLYLGRNTGELFF | TGTGCCAGCAGTTTATATCTGGGGCGGAACACCGGGGAGCTGTTTTTT
TRBJ2-7 | TRBV27 | NA | TRBD2 | CASSPHGLAEYEQYF | TGTGCCAGCAGCCCCCACGGACTAGCGGAGTACGAGCAGTACTTC
TRBJ2-5 | TRBV28 | many | TRBD1 | CASSPTGGGETQYF | TGTGCCAGCAGCCCGACAGGGGGCGGTGAGACCCAGTACTTC
TRBJ1-1 | TRBV6-6 | NA | NA | CASSYSRFGQLTIQLNTEAFF | TGTGCCAGCAGTTACTCTCGGTTTGGGCAGCTGACGATTCAGCTGAACACTGAAGCTTTCTTT
TRBJ1-6 | TRBV30 | NA | NA | CAWSVLGTNNNSPLHF | TGTGCCTGGAGTGTCCTTGGTACCAACAATAATTCACCCCTCCACTTT
TRBJ1-4 | TRBV12-3/TRBV12-4 | few | TRBD1 | CASSLTGGDEKLFF | TGTGCCAGCAGCTTGACAGGGGGTGATGAAAAACTGTTTTTT
TRBJ2-1 | TRBV9 | few | TRBD2 | CASSVAAGGPHEQFF | TGTGCCAGCAGCGTAGCGGCGGGAGGGCCCCATGAGCAGTTCTTC
TRBJ2-5 | TRBV20-1 | NA | TRBD2 | CSARVLAGGETQYF | TGCAGTGCTAGGGTCCTAGCGGGAGGAGAGACCCAGTACTTC
TRBJ1-1 | TRBV7-2 | NA | NA | CASSLGASGTEAFF | TGTGCCAGCAGCTTAGGAGCATCGGGGACTGAAGCTTTCTTT
TRBJ2-7 | TRBV28 | few | NA | CASSSVRAGYEQYF | TGTGCCAGCAGTTCGGTACGGGCCGGCTACGAGCAGTACTTC
TRBJ1-5 | TRBV5-6 | few | TRBD1 | CASSAGTGINQPQHF | TGTGCCAGCAGCGCCGGGACAGGGATAAATCAGCCCCAGCATTTT
TRBJ2-3 | TRBV20-1 | few | NA | CSAGGRVRTDTQYF | TGCAGTGCTGGGGGCAGGGTTCGAACAGATACGCAGTATTTT
TRBJ2-7 | TRBV12-3/TRBV12-4 | NA | NA | CASSPDRATSYEQYF | TGTGCCAGCAGCCCCGACAGGGCGACTAGCTACGAGCAGTACTTC
TRBJ2-3 | TRBV20-1 | few | NA | CSARNFGSATDTQYF | TGCAGTGCTAGAAATTTCGGGAGCGCCACAGATACGCAGTATTTT
TRBJ1-6 | TRBV20-1 | NA | NA | CSASQVNSPLHF | TGCAGTGCTAGCCAGGTTAATTCACCCCTCCACTTT
TRBJ2-7 | TRBV18 | NA | TRBD1 | CASSQRQGAYEQYF | TGTGCCAGCTCACAAAGACAGGGGGCCTACGAGCAGTACTTC
TRBJ2-1 | TRBV3-1 | NA | NA | CASSPGLVVGEQFF | TGTGCCAGCAGCCCAGGACTGGTGGTGGGTGAGCAGTTCTTC
TRBJ1-5 | TRBV28 | many | NA | CASSTPGRRNQPQHF | TGTGCCAGCAGTACCCCGGGACGGCGCAATCAGCCCCAGCATTTT
TRBJ2-1 | TRBV29-1 | NA | TRBD1 | CSVDEGANEQFF | TGCAGCGTTGATGAGGGGGCAAATGAGCAGTTCTTC
TRBJ2-3 | TRBV28 | NA | TRBD2 | CAWQGPGTSGATDTQYF | TGTGCCTGGCAGGGCCCCGGGACTAGCGGGGCCACAGATACGCAGTATTTT
TRBJ2-7 | TRBV3-1 | NA | NA | CASSQDWVRASHEQYF | TGTGCCAGCAGCCAAGATTGGGTAAGGGCCAGCCACGAGCAGTACTTC
TRBJ2-7 | TRBV2 | NA | TRBD1 | CASSQDRGTYEQYF | TGTGCCAGCAGCCAGGACAGGGGTACCTACGAGCAGTACTTC
TRBJ2-2 | TRBV6-5 | NA | NA | CASSYPPPGTGELFF | TGTGCCAGCAGTTACCCCCCCCCGGGCACCGGGGAGCTGTTTTTT
TRBJ2-5 | TRBV19 | NA | NA | CASSNRKETQYF | TGTGCCAGTAGTAACAGAAAAGAGACCCAGTACTTC
TRBJ2-7 | TRBV7-9 | NA | TRBD2 | CASSLGLGGSASSYEQYF | TGTGCCAGCAGCTTAGGGTTGGGAGGGTCTGCAAGCTCCTACGAGCAGTACTTC
TRBJ2-5 | TRBV28 | many | TRBD1 | CASRPGQGREETQYF | TGTGCCAGCAGGCCCGGACAGGGAAGGGAAGAGACCCAGTACTTC
TRBJ1-6 | TRBV7-9 | NA | TRBD1 | CASSFRGQGVASPLHF | TGTGCCAGCAGCTTCCGAGGACAGGGGGTTGCTTCACCCCTCCACTTT
TRBJ2-7 | TRBV6-6 | many | NA | CASSYIYEQYF | TGTGCCAGCAGTTACATCTACGAGCAGTACTTC
TRBJ2-7 | TRBV6-2/TRBV6-3 | many | NA | CASSRSGRENEQYF | TGTGCCAGCAGTCGGTCGGGGCGGGAAAACGAGCAGTACTTC
TRBJ2-2 | TRBV28 | once | NA | CASSRRGRMIGELFF | TGTGCCAGCAGTCGGCGGGGTAGGATGATCGGGGAGCTGTTTTTT